One sample yielded the 23 T cell receptor beta chains listed below, sequenced in a study of CD8+ T cells in alopecia areata. RNA extraction was followed by reverse transcription into cDNA, which acted as the sequencing template. The table came from immunoSEQ multiplex PCR; TCRdb's copy has only in-frame clones and leaves some out. The data show around 150,000 clones, about 54% seen once. Sequencing was performed on CD4+ T cells sorted from blood. These receptors all come from a human donor in good health.

The CDR3 sequence is CASSLARRAGYTF. In nucleotides, the CDR3 is TGTGCCAGCAGCTTGGCACGGCGCGCGGGCTACACCTTC. The genes are TRBV5-6 and TRBJ1-2; unclear D gene. The V end lost 0 bases, the J end lost 8 bases, and 11 bases lay between the germline ends. Germline V gene lookup returns CDR1 SGHDT and CDR2 YYEEEE. The CDR3 sequence is 13 residues long.

This chain links TRBV2 with TRBJ2-5; 14 bases line up with TRBD2. The CDR3 extends over 15 amino acids. Germline lookup yields CDR1 SNHLY and CDR2 FYNNEI. V lost 2 bases to trimming and J lost 5 bases; unmatched junction nucleotides: 1. The CDR3 DNA reads as TGTGCCAGCAGTGAAAGACTAGCGGGAGGGGAGACCCAGTACTTC. This gives the protein CASSERLAGGETQYF.

The V gene is TRBV5-6, the J gene TRBJ2-7; TRBD2 matches at 12 bases. This CDR3 has 14 residues. The germline V gene has CDR1 SGHDT and CDR2 YYEEEE. Trimming took 4 bases from V and 5 from J; bases not matched to a gene: 4. The CDR3, as DNA: TGTGCCAGCAGCAGACTAGCGGGAGAACACGAGCAGTACTTC. Its translation: CASSRLAGEHEQYF. The whole variable domain, filled in from reference TRBV5-6 and TRBJ2-7, reads DAGVTQSPTHLIKTRGQQVTLRCSPKSGHDTVSWYQQALGQGPQFIFQYYEEEERQRGNFPDRFSGHQFPNYSSELNVNALLLGDSALYLCASSRLAGEHEQYFGPGTRLTVT.

The V and J genes are TRBV25-1 and TRBJ2-1; 9 positions agree with TRBD2. The CDR3 is made up of 16 amino acids. V dropped 5 bases and J dropped 1; count of bases not matched to a gene: 6. CDR1 and CDR2 (germline): MGHDK, SYGVNS. This CDR3 is CASSRASGNSYNEQFF. The CDR3 DNA follows: TGTGCCAGCAGTCGAGCTAGCGGGAATTCCTACAATGAGCAGTTCTTC.

J is TRBJ1-4 and V is TRBV30; perhaps TRBD1 as D (6 bases). Between the trimmed V and J ends, which lost 3 bases and 7 bases, there was a span of 18 bases. The CDR3 is made up of 15 amino acids. The germline V gene encodes CDR1 GTSNPN and CDR2 SVGIG (reference sequence). The CDR3 loop is CAWSDGEGHGEKLFF. Written as DNA, the CDR3 is TGTGCCTGGAGCGATGGGGAGGGACACGGTGAAAAACTGTTTTTT.

Note on this clone: The same CDR3 is also encoded by other DNA sequences in this sample. The V call is TRBV29-1, the J call TRBJ1-2; no clear D. Germline values: CDR1 SQVTM, CDR2 ANQGSEA. Trimming shortened V by 3 bases and J by 5 bases, and 7 bases separated the two germline ends. This CDR3 region has 11 residues. CDR3: CSVDRAYGYTF. The CDR3 DNA is TGCAGCGTTGACAGAGCATATGGCTACACCTTC.

This clone was found a few times. This chain joins TRBV28 and TRBJ2-2; 8 nucleotides line up with TRBD2. Trimming at V came to 5 bases and at J to 1 base, leaving 6 bases not matched to a gene. The CDR3 sequence is 16 residues long. Germline-derived CDR1 and CDR2 are MDHEN and SYDVKM. The DNA for the CDR3 is TGTGCCAGCAGTCCCCGACTAGCGCTGAACACCGGGGAGCTGTTTTTT. Translating gives CASSPRLALNTGELFF.

The V and J genes are TRBV9 and TRBJ2-7, with 8 bases that match TRBD1. Germline V gives CDR1 SGDLS, CDR2 YYNGEE. The CDR3 sequence is 13 residues long. V lost 7 bases, J lost 3 bases, and 6 bases stayed unmatched. DNA for the CDR3: TGTGCCAGCTCGACAGGGGTAGACTACGAGCAGTACTTC. It specifies CASSTGVDYEQYF.

The chain is built from TRBV29-1 and TRBJ2-2; D is unresolved. Trimming cost V 4 bases and J 7 bases, with 16 bases left between them. CDR1 SQVTM and CDR2 ANQGSEA come from the germline V gene. CDR3 length equals 14 residues. CDR3 protein: CSVGWSLVVGELFF. CDR3 in DNA: TGCAGCGTTGGGTGGAGTCTGGTGGTCGGGGAGCTGTTTTTT.

CDR3 residues: CASSSYIPLAGQGQETQYF. DNA for the CDR3: TGTGCCAGCAGTTCTTATATACCCCTGGCGGGACAGGGACAAGAGACCCAGTACTTC. V usage is TRBV28 and J usage is TRBJ2-5; 9 positions agree with TRBD1. J gave up 2 bases and V 4 bases, and 17 bases lay outside the gene matches. CDR3 length equals 19 residues. Germline V gene data show CDR1 as MDHEN and CDR2 as SYDVKM.

This clone was observed a handful of times. For the CDR3, the DNA is TGTGCCAGCAGCTTGTTAGGGAAACAGGGAATCATGAACACTGAAGCTTTCTTT. Residues: CASSLLGKQGIMNTEAFF. This sequence joins TRBV5-4 and TRBJ1-1, with TRBD1 as a possible D gene (6 bases). This CDR3 comprises 18 residues. V was trimmed by 1 base and J by 0 bases, leaving 19 bases between them. Germline V gene sequence: CDR1 SGHNT, CDR2 YYREEE (reference sequence).

The chain uses TRBV11-2 and TRBJ2-3, with 8 nucleotides matching TRBD2. J was trimmed by 7 bases and V by 3 bases; bases with no gene match: 12. The CDR3 consists of 16 residues. Germline values: CDR1 SGHAT, CDR2 FQNNGV. DNA for the CDR3: TGTGCCAGCAGCTTTGCCGGACTAGCTCAACCGAATACGCAGTATTTT. Translating gives CASSFAGLAQPNTQYF.

This clone was counted between two and nine times. V is TRBV28 and J is TRBJ2-4; either TRBD1 or TRBD2 may supply D (5 bases each). The CDR3 has 12 residues. CDR1 MDHEN and CDR2 SYDVKM come from the germline V gene. Trimming shortened V by 5 bases and J by 11 bases, and 13 bases separated the two germline ends. The chain's CDR3 is CASSGRRGVQYF. The DNA for the CDR3 is TGTGCCAGCAGTGGCCGCCGGGGCGTTCAGTACTTC.

Only a few counts were recorded for this clone. This chain connects TRBV30 to TRBJ2-1, with a weak D call TRBD2 (6 bases). This CDR3 has 14 amino acids. From germline, CDR1 is GTSNPN and CDR2 SVGIG (reference sequence). Trimming left V 1 base short and J 6 bases short, with 13 bases between. For the CDR3, the DNA is TGTGCCTGGAGTGGGTTGGCGGGAATCAATGAGCAGTTCTTC. Amino acid sequence: CAWSGLAGINEQFF.

This chain joins TRBV10-3 and TRBJ2-7; perhaps TRBD2 as D (5 bases). The CDR3 is 15 residues long. V lost 0 bases and J 3 bases, leaving 12 bases between the germline ends. CDR1 is ENHRY and CDR2 is SYGVKD in the germline V gene. CDR3 DNA: TGTGCCATCAGTGAGTCGACTACCAGAAACTACGAGCAGTACTTC. It is translated as CAISESTTRNYEQYF.

This clone has a single count. The rearrangement joins TRBV29-1 to TRBJ2-3; D is unresolved. Germline V gives CDR1 SQVTM, CDR2 ANQGSEA. Trimming took 5 bases from V and 2 from J, leaving 17 bases between them. The CDR3 extends over 15 amino acids. The chain's CDR3 is CSVTTLGSSTDTQYF. In DNA form, the CDR3 reads TGCAGCGTTACCACGCTCGGTTCATCCACAGATACGCAGTATTTT.

This clone was seen only a few times. The chain employs TRBV5-1 and TRBJ2-5; D is uncertain. Germline V gene lookup returns CDR1 SGHRS and CDR2 YFSETQ. The CDR3 length is 11 residues. V dropped 3 bases and J dropped 3 bases, with 3 bases sitting between them. DNA of the CDR3: TGCGCCAGCAGCTATAAAGAGACCCAGTACTTC. This translates into CASSYKETQYF. Full variable domain (outside the CDR3, taken from reference TRBV5-1 and TRBJ2-5): KAGVTQTPRYLIKTRGQQVTLSCSPISGHRSVSWYQQTPGQGLQFLFEYFSETQRNKGNFPGRFSGRQFSNSRSEMNVSTLELGDSALYLCASSYKETQYFGPGTRLLVL.

This clone was seen a handful of times. V and J are TRBV29-1 and TRBJ2-5; TRBD1 matches at 9 bases. The V segment lost 3 bases and the J segment 5 bases; nucleotides outside the gene matches: 7. Per germline, CDR1 SQVTM and CDR2 ANQGSEA. The CDR3 has 14 residues. CDR3 residues: CSVDARDREETQYF. The DNA of the CDR3 is TGCAGCGTTGATGCTCGGGACAGGGAGGAGACCCAGTACTTC.

CDR3 in DNA: TGTGCCTCCGGACCAATTCCTGTGGATGAGCAGTTCTTC. It codes for CASGPIPVDEQFF. This chain links TRBV7-9 with TRBJ2-1; no definite D call. V lost 11 bases and J 8 bases, leaving 19 bases between the germline ends. Germline V gene lookup returns CDR1 SEHNR and CDR2 FQNEAQ (reference sequence). This CDR3 region has 13 residues.

This clone was counted only a few times. This chain links TRBV28 with TRBJ2-4; D is perhaps TRBD1 or TRBD2 (6 bases each). The germline CDR1 and CDR2 sequences are MDHEN and SYDVKM. V dropped 5 bases and J dropped 1 base, with 18 bases sitting between them. The CDR3 runs 17 residues. The CDR3 nucleotides read TGTGCCAGCAGTCCAGGAGGGGGGCGACTTGCCAAAAACATTCAGTACTTC. Translation gives CASSPGGGRLAKNIQYF.

CDR3 protein: CASNDNRVPYNEQFF. CDR3 DNA sequence: TGTGCCAGCAACGACAACAGGGTCCCCTACAATGAGCAGTTCTTC. The V call is TRBV11-2, the J call TRBJ2-1; possibly TRBD1 for D (6 bases). The length of the CDR3 is 15 residues. From germline, CDR1 is SGHAT and CDR2 FQNNGV. Trimming removed 7 bases from V and 2 bases from J, with 15 bases in between.

This clone has more than one count but fewer than ten. The chain uses TRBV30 and TRBJ2-1, with 10 bases fitting TRBD2. CDR1 is GTSNPN, CDR2 SVGIG, per germline (reference sequence). This CDR3 has 16 amino acids. The V segment lost 7 bases and the J segment 0 bases; nucleotides outside the gene matches: 9. The CDR3 DNA follows: TGTGCCTCAGCCGGGACTAGCGCCAGCTCCTACAATGAGCAGTTCTTC. The encoded protein is CASAGTSASSYNEQFF.

This clone was found a few times. The V gene is TRBV7-8, the J gene TRBJ2-3, with a tentative D call TRBD2 (6 bases). The V end was cut by 11 bases, the J end by 0 bases, with 15 bases between. The CDR3 contains 14 residues. From germline, CDR1 is SGHVS and CDR2 FQNEAQ. The CDR3: CAGDTEGSTDTQYF. The CDR3 DNA reads TGTGCCGGCGATACGGAGGGTAGCACAGATACGCAGTATTTT.